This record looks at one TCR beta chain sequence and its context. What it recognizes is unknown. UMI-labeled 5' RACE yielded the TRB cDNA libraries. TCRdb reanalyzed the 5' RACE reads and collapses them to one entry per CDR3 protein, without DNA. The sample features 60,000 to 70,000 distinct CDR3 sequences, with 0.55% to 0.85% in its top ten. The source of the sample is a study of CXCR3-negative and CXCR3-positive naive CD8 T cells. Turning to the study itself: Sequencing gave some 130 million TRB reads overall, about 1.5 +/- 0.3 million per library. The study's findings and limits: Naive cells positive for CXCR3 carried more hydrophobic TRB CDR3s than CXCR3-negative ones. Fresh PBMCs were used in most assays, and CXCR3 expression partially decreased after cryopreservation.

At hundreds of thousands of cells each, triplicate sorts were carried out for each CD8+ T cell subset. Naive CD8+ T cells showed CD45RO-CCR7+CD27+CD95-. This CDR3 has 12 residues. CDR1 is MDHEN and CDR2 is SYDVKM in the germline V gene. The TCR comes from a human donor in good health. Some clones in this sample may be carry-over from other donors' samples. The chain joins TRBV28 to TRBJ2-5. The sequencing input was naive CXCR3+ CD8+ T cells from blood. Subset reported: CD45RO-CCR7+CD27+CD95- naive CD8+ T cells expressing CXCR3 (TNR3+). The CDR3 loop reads CASTEGQETQYF.